Shown below are 26 T cell receptor beta chains from a single sample sequenced in a study of identical twins. TCRdb recomputed calls from the 5' RACE reads with MiXCR, one row per CDR3 protein. The table shows hundreds of thousands of distinct CDR3 sequences, with 9% to 15% occurring only once. This sample was also put to use in a study of yellow fever vaccine responses in identical twins.

What was sequenced was CD8+ T cells sorted from blood. Source of these receptors: a young woman in good health.

The V call is TRBV20-1, the J call TRBJ2-2; 12 bases align to TRBD2. The V gene's germline CDR1 is DFQATT and CDR2 SNEGSKA (reference sequence). V lost 6 bases and J lost 0; bases outside the gene matches: 5. This CDR3 spans 16 amino acids. In DNA, the CDR3 is TGCAGTGCGGAACTAGCGGGGGGTTCGAACACCGGGGAGCTGTTTTTT. It is translated as CSAELAGGSNTGELFF.

This clonotype was seen a handful of times. V gene TRBV7-8 combines with J gene TRBJ1-4; D gene ambiguous. Germline-derived CDR1 and CDR2 are SGHVS and FQNEAQ. With 1 base removed from V and 7 bases from J, the gap between germline ends came to 7 bases. This CDR3 is built from 13 residues. The CDR3 DNA reads as TGTGCCAGCAGCTTAGGAGGGAGTGAAAAACTGTTTTTT. This codes for CASSLGGSEKLFF. Variable domain in full (rest from reference TRBV7-8 and TRBJ1-4): GAGVSQSPRYKVAKRGQDVALRCDPISGHVSLFWYQQALGQGPEFLTYFQNEAQLDKSGLPSDRFFAERPEGSVSTLKIQRTQQEDSAVYLCASSLGGSEKLFFGSGTQLSVL.

The CDR3 bases are TGTGCCATCGCCAGGGGGGCATTACATGGCTACACCTTC. Encoded protein: CAIARGALHGYTF. The V call is TRBV12-3 or TRBV12-4, the J call TRBJ1-2; TRBD1 agrees at 7 bases. V was pared by 10 bases and J by 6 bases, with 11 bases of the junction left unmatched. This CDR3 contains 13 residues.

This clonotype came up once. The chain links TRBV28 to TRBJ2-3; 14 nucleotides match TRBD2. Losses at the gene ends were 4 bases for V and 5 bases for J; bases not matched to a gene: 5. The germline gives CDR1 MDHEN, CDR2 SYDVKM. CDR3 size: 16 residues. CDR3 sequence reads: CASSYSGLAGGDTQYF. In nucleotides, the CDR3 is TGTGCCAGCAGTTATTCTGGACTAGCGGGAGGAGATACGCAGTATTTT.

This clonotype appeared many times. The chain employs TRBV9 and TRBJ2-7; D is possibly TRBD2 (6 bases). CDR1 SGDLS and CDR2 YYNGEE come from the germline V gene. Trimming left V 6 bases short and J 7 bases short, with 14 bases between. This CDR3 has 12 residues. CDR3 residues: CASKGDGGEQYF. CDR3 in DNA: TGTGCCAGCAAGGGAGATGGAGGGGAGCAGTACTTC.

This clonotype has only a few counts. The chain couples TRBV7-9 to TRBJ2-7, with D unresolved. Trimming left V 3 bases short and J 0 bases short, with 6 bases between. The CDR3 length is 13 residues. Germline V lookup: CDR1 SEHNR, CDR2 FQNEAQ (reference sequence). This chain's CDR3 is CASSFWSSYEQYV. CDR3 bases: TGTGCCAGCAGCTTCTGGAGCTCCTACGAGCAGTACGTC.

This clonotype was seen only a few times. This chain connects TRBV28 to TRBJ2-7; D gene ambiguous. This CDR3 spans 14 amino acids. V lost 3 bases and J 0 bases, leaving 9 bases between the germline ends. Germline V gives CDR1 MDHEN, CDR2 SYDVKM. The CDR3 reads CASSFLVSSYEQYF. The DNA of the CDR3 is TGTGCCAGCAGTTTTCTGGTTAGCTCCTACGAGCAGTACTTC.

This clonotype was found many times. The gene calls are TRBV6-1 and TRBJ1-2; D is unresolved. The CDR3 is made up of 15 amino acids. Trimming left V 1 base short and J 5 bases short, with 14 bases between. Germline V gene sequence: CDR1 MNHNS, CDR2 SASEGT. In DNA, the CDR3 is TGTGCCAGCAGTGAAGGGCTTTCGATAATTTATGGCTACACCTTC. It translates to CASSEGLSIIYGYTF.

In nucleotides, the CDR3 is TGCAGTGCTAGAGAGGGATCGGGACCGCTGTATGGCTACACCTTC. Amino acids: CSAREGSGPLYGYTF. The chain recombines TRBV20-1 with TRBJ1-2; tentative D call: TRBD1 (5 bases). The V gene's germline CDR1 is DFQATT and CDR2 SNEGSKA (reference sequence). V shed 0 bases and J shed 5 bases, with 16 bases lying between them. The CDR3 loop spans 15 amino acids.

This clonotype was counted many times. The chain links TRBV12-3 or TRBV12-4 to TRBJ2-5; the D call may be TRBD1 or TRBD2 (5 bases each). The V and J ends lost 4 bases and 4 bases respectively, with 10 bases between them. This CDR3 has 13 residues. The CDR3 DNA reads as TGTGCCAGCAGTTCGGGACCCAGAGAGACCCAGTACTTC. Protein product: CASSSGPRETQYF.

The genes are TRBV28 and TRBJ2-7, with D maybe TRBD2 (6 bases). Germline values: CDR1 MDHEN, CDR2 SYDVKM. V was pared by 4 bases and J by 6 bases, with 13 bases between. The CDR3 sequence is 13 residues long. The CDR3 loop is CASSSQGGGEQYF. CDR3 coding DNA: TGTGCCAGCAGTTCGCAGGGAGGAGGCGAGCAGTACTTC.

This clonotype was seen only a few times. The chain couples TRBV20-1 to TRBJ1-1; no reliable D call. CDR3 size: 14 residues. The V gene's germline CDR1 is DFQATT and CDR2 SNEGSKA (reference sequence). Trimming took off 6 bases at V and 1 base at J, with 15 bases between the two ends. The CDR3 nucleotides are TGCAGTGCCGCCTCTGACTCAAGGAACACTGAAGCTTTCTTT. Residues: CSAASDSRNTEAFF.

In its sample, this clonotype was seen a few times. The rearrangement joins TRBV20-1 to TRBJ2-3; 12 bases fit TRBD2. CDR1 is DFQATT, CDR2 SNEGSKA, per germline (reference sequence). CDR3 length equals 14 residues. Trimming took 5 bases from V and 1 from J; bases not matched to a gene: 1. The CDR3 coding sequence is TGCAGTGCTGGACTAGCGGGACGCACAGATACGCAGTATTTT. Its protein is CSAGLAGRTDTQYF.

This clonotype was detected only a few times. The chain uses TRBV7-8 and TRBJ2-1, with D tentatively TRBD1 (5 bases). The germline V gene has CDR1 SGHVS and CDR2 FQNEAQ. The CDR3 length is 17 residues. V dropped 8 bases and J dropped 12 bases, with 32 bases sitting between them. CDR3 residues: CASAKRRGSSSAHGQFF. The CDR3 nucleotides read TGTGCCAGCGCCAAAAGAAGGGGCTCCTCTTCCGCTCATGGGCAGTTCTTC.

V is TRBV7-6 and J is TRBJ2-2; TRBD2 matches at 8 bases. This CDR3 is built from 17 residues. Germline V gene data show CDR1 as SGHVS and CDR2 as FNYEAQ. V was clipped by 0 bases and J by 4 bases; unmatched bases: 7. This chain's CDR3 is CASSLAAAGGSTGELFF. The CDR3 bases are TGTGCCAGCAGCTTAGCGGCGGCGGGGGGATCCACCGGGGAGCTGTTTTTT.

There are a few counts of this clonotype. V usage is TRBV11-2 and J usage is TRBJ2-1; TRBD1 matches 8 bases. The CDR3 extends over 16 amino acids. V shed 1 base and J 8 bases; nucleotides not matched to a gene: 10. Germline CDR1 reads SGHAT; CDR2 reads FQNNGV. The CDR3 DNA sequence: TGTGCCAGCAGCTTAGCCCTCAGGGGGCTATTCGATGAGCAGTTCTTC. Translating it yields CASSLALRGLFDEQFF. Based on the CDR3 plus reference TRBV11-2 and TRBJ2-1, the full variable domain is EAGVAQSPRYKIIEKRQSVAFWCNPISGHATLYWYQQILGQGPKLLIQFQNNGVVDDSQLPKDRFSAERLKGVDSTLKIQPAKLEDSAVYLCASSLALRGLFDEQFFGPGTRLTVL.

The chain recombines TRBV7-2 with TRBJ2-3; D possibly uses TRBD1 or TRBD2 (5 bases each). Germline V gives CDR1 SGHTA, CDR2 FQGNSA. CDR3 length: 16 amino acids. The V end lost 1 base, the J end lost 0 bases, and 11 bases lay between the germline ends. The CDR3 coding sequence is TGTGCCAGCAGCTTAGTGCCGGGGCTAAGCACAGATACGCAGTATTTT. This sequence encodes CASSLVPGLSTDTQYF.

The CDR3 coding sequence is TGTGCCAGCAGCGGGACTAAGCACGCTGAGCAGTTCTTC. This codes for CASSGTKHAEQFF. The V and J genes are TRBV7-9 and TRBJ2-1; TRBD2 matches 7 bases. In germline, CDR1 is SEHNR, CDR2 FQNEAQ (reference sequence). J gave up 9 bases and V 5 bases, and 7 bases lay outside the gene matches. This CDR3 has 13 residues.

In its sample, this clonotype was seen many times. This chain links TRBV5-1 with TRBJ1-6; 7 bases agree with TRBD1. Trimming cost V 7 bases and J 9 bases; bases outside gene matches: 10. This CDR3 has 14 amino acids. Per germline, CDR1 SGHRS and CDR2 YFSETQ. Written as DNA, the CDR3 is TGCGCCAGCCGGGACAGTACCTTGGGTTCACCCCTCCACTTT. Translating gives CASRDSTLGSPLHF.

This clonotype was observed a few times. V is TRBV6-1 and J is TRBJ2-4, with D perhaps matching TRBD1 or TRBD2 (6 bases each). The CDR3 consists of 13 residues. V lost 7 bases to trimming and J lost 9 bases, with 16 bases between them. Germline-derived CDR1 and CDR2 are MNHNS and SASEGT. The CDR3 region is CASTMGGSGIQYF. The DNA for the CDR3 is TGTGCCAGCACCATGGGGGGCTCGGGCATTCAGTACTTC.

CDR3 coding DNA: TGTGCCAGCAGCCAAGATCCTTTCTCCGCTTTGGGGGACATTCAGTACTTC. Its translation: CASSQDPFSALGDIQYF. The chain joins TRBV3-1 to TRBJ2-4; D could derive from TRBD1 or TRBD2 (5 bases each). Germline V gene lookup returns CDR1 LGHDT and CDR2 YNNKEL (reference sequence). CDR3 length equals 17 residues. V was cut by 0 bases and J by 8 bases, with 20 bases left in between.

In this sample, this clonotype turned up a few times. The rearrangement joins TRBV6-4 to TRBJ1-1; TRBD1 aligns across 7 bases. Germline V gives CDR1 MRHNA, CDR2 SNTAGT. V shed 5 bases and J 2 bases; nucleotides not matched to a gene: 5. CDR3 length: 14 residues. CDR3 protein: CASSREGGNTEAFF. In DNA, the CDR3 is TGTGCCAGCAGTCGGGAAGGGGGCAACACTGAAGCTTTCTTT.

This clonotype showed up many times. The genes are TRBV12-3 or TRBV12-4 and TRBJ2-1; D gene unclear. Trimming stripped 4 bases from V and 9 bases from J, with 25 bases between. This CDR3 contains 17 residues. The CDR3 DNA is TGTGCCAGCAGTTCCATCGACGGTAGTATGGAGCTTTCTGAGCAGTTCTTC. Translated, it gives CASSSIDGSMELSEQFF.

The chain recombines TRBV7-9 with TRBJ2-7; TRBD2 matches 7 bases. CDR3 length equals 15 residues. Germline lookup yields CDR1 SEHNR and CDR2 FQNEAQ (reference sequence). The J segment lost 2 bases and the V segment lost 5 bases, leaving 9 bases of the junction unmatched. The CDR3 DNA reads as TGTGCCAGCAGCCTAACTAGCGAGGGTACCTACGAGCAGTACTTC. It is translated as CASSLTSEGTYEQYF.

This clonotype has only a few counts. The rearrangement joins TRBV6-5 to TRBJ1-6; no reliable D call. V lost 2 bases to trimming and J lost 6 bases, with 11 bases between them. CDR1 is MNHEY and CDR2 is SVGAGI in the germline V gene. This CDR3 is 15 amino acids long. The CDR3 loop is CASSYVVEGNSPLHF. The CDR3 DNA sequence: TGTGCCAGCAGTTACGTGGTAGAGGGTAATTCACCCCTCCACTTT.

The J gene is TRBJ2-7, the V gene TRBV11-2; TRBD1 aligns across 10 bases. The CDR3 has 17 residues. Germline V gives CDR1 SGHAT, CDR2 FQNNGV. The ends lost 1 base at V and 1 base at J; junction bases unmatched: 7. The CDR3 loop reads CASSLGYGTGESYEQYF. CDR3 bases: TGTGCCAGCAGCTTAGGGTATGGGACAGGGGAATCCTACGAGCAGTACTTC.